These 17 T cell receptor beta chains came from one sample sequenced in a study of cytomegalovirus exposure and HLA in healthy donors. The primer mix had 60 Vbeta and 13 Jbeta primers. The data were produced by immunoSEQ multiplex PCR, yet TCRdb's version contains in-frame clones alone and is incomplete. In all, the sample yields about 96,000 clones. Sequenced input: PBMCs. These receptors came from a woman aged 30 to 39 in good health and CMV-seronegative.

The CDR3: CASTLTSGLYNEQFF. Written as DNA, the CDR3 is TGTGCCAGCACCCTGACTAGCGGGCTTTACAATGAGCAGTTCTTC. This chain joins TRBV7-9 and TRBJ2-1; TRBD2 aligns across 10 bases. This CDR3 comprises 15 residues. V was pared by 7 bases and J by 4 bases, with 7 bases of the junction left unmatched. Per the germline V gene, CDR1 is SEHNR and CDR2 is FQNEAQ (reference sequence). Supplemented by reference TRBV7-9 and TRBJ2-1, the full variable domain reads DTGVSQNPRHKITKRGQNVTFRCDPISEHNRLYWYRQTLGQGPEFLTYFQNEAQLEKSRLLSDRFSAERPKGSFSTLEIQRTEQGDSAMYLCASTLTSGLYNEQFFGPGTRLTVL.

V is TRBV9 and J is TRBJ1-3; D ambiguous. Germline values: CDR1 SGDLS, CDR2 YYNGEE. The V and J ends lost 4 bases and 3 bases respectively, with 17 bases between them. This CDR3 spans 16 amino acids. The CDR3 DNA sequence: TGTGCCAGCAGCCTCATAGCCGGGGTAGGTGGAAACACCATATATTTT. It translates to CASSLIAGVGGNTIYF.

This chain uses TRBV6-5 with TRBJ1-1; no clear D gene. This CDR3 region has 13 residues. Germline assignment: CDR1 MNHEY and CDR2 SVGAGI. The germline V and J ends were trimmed by 6 bases and 5 bases, with 13 bases remaining between them. The CDR3 spells CASRYGRGTEAFF. CDR3 nucleotide sequence: TGTGCCAGCAGGTACGGTCGGGGAACTGAAGCTTTCTTT.

V gene TRBV19 combines with J gene TRBJ2-7, with TRBD1 matching over 7 bases. J lost 4 bases, V lost 1 base, and 4 bases had no gene match. Germline V lookup: CDR1 LNHDA, CDR2 SQIVND (reference sequence). The CDR3 is 14 residues long. CDR3 sequence reads: CASSIGQGSYEQYF. The CDR3 region has the DNA TGTGCCAGTAGTATAGGACAGGGATCGTACGAGCAGTACTTC.

The chain is built from TRBV30 and TRBJ1-2, with 7 bases lining up with TRBD1. Germline V gives CDR1 GTSNPN, CDR2 SVGIG (reference sequence). This CDR3 spans 13 amino acids. The J segment lost 4 bases and the V segment lost 2 bases, leaving 4 bases of the junction unmatched. The CDR3 nucleotides read TGTGCCTGGAGTCCGGACAGGTTCTATGGCTACACCTTC. It is translated as CAWSPDRFYGYTF. Together with reference TRBV30 and TRBJ1-2, the CDR3 gives the full variable domain: SQTIHQWPATLVQPVGSPLSLECTVEGTSNPNLYWYRQAAGRGLQLLFYSVGIGQISSEVPQNLSASRPQDRQFILSSKKLLLSDSGFYLCAWSPDRFYGYTFGSGTRLTVV.

The rearrangement links TRBV7-9 to TRBJ2-3; 8 bases map to TRBD2. The CDR3 loop spans 16 amino acids. The V gene end was trimmed by 4 bases and the J gene end by 2 bases; junction bases not matched to a gene: 8. Germline V gene lookup returns CDR1 SEHNR and CDR2 FQNEAQ (reference sequence). The CDR3 region has the DNA TGTGCCAGCAGCTCGCGGGTAGCGGGGAACACAGATACGCAGTATTTT. Amino acid sequence: CASSSRVAGNTDTQYF.

CDR3 residues: CASSVGWSSYNSPLHF. The CDR3 DNA reads as TGTGCCAGCAGCGTAGGGTGGAGCTCCTATAATTCACCCCTCCACTTT. V gene TRBV9 combines with J gene TRBJ1-6; D is unclear. Trimming pared 0 bases from V and 0 bases from J, leaving 7 bases between. The germline gives CDR1 SGDLS, CDR2 YYNGEE. The CDR3 is made up of 16 amino acids.

The CDR3 bases are TGCGCCAGCAGTGACGGTCTAGCGGGAGCAAGGGACGAGCAGTACTTC. Its translation: CASSDGLAGARDEQYF. V gene TRBV10-1 combines with J gene TRBJ2-7; TRBD2 matches at 10 bases. CDR3 length: 16 residues. Per the germline V gene, CDR1 is WNHNN and CDR2 is SYGVQD (reference sequence). V shed 3 bases, J shed 5 bases, and the junction held 10 bases outside the gene matches.

The chain employs TRBV18 and TRBJ2-7; unclear D gene. The germline V gene encodes CDR1 KGHSH and CDR2 LQKENI. This CDR3 is built from 15 residues. V lost 0 bases and J lost 1, with 10 bases in between. For the CDR3, the DNA is TGTGCCAGCTCACCACCTCGTGCGGAATCCTACGAGCAGTACTTC. Its translation is CASSPPRAESYEQYF.

The chain couples TRBV2 to TRBJ1-4, with a tentative D call TRBD1 (6 bases). The CDR3 sequence is 16 residues long. Germline V gene sequence: CDR1 SNHLY, CDR2 FYNNEI. Trimming took off 6 bases at V and 5 bases at J, with 19 bases between the two ends. The CDR3 protein is CASSLLTGTANEKLFF. In DNA form, the CDR3 reads TGTGCCAGCAGCCTTTTAACAGGGACGGCGAATGAAAAACTGTTTTTT.

J is TRBJ2-3 and V is TRBV19; 8 bases are a match to TRBD1. V gave up 3 bases and J gave up 0 bases; unmatched junction bases: 2. There are 15 residues in the CDR3. CDR1 is LNHDA, CDR2 SQIVND, per germline (reference sequence). CDR3 in amino acids: CASSIRTGSTDTQYF. The DNA for the CDR3 is TGTGCCAGTAGTATCCGGACAGGGAGCACAGATACGCAGTATTTT. Complete variable domain (other parts from reference TRBV19 and TRBJ2-3): DGGITQSPKYLFRKEGQNVTLSCEQNLNHDAMYWYRQDPGQGLRLIYYSQIVNDFQKGDIAEGYSVSREKKESFPLTVTSAQKNPTAFYLCASSIRTGSTDTQYFGPGTRLTVL.

The V and J genes are TRBV5-1 and TRBJ2-5; TRBD2 aligns across 12 bases. The CDR3 extends over 17 amino acids. V lost 2 bases to trimming and J lost 5 bases; unmatched junction nucleotides: 10. Germline V gene lookup returns CDR1 SGHRS and CDR2 YFSETQ. CDR3 sequence reads: CASSFRTSGINGETQYF. The CDR3 DNA follows: TGCGCCAGCAGCTTTAGGACTAGCGGGATAAACGGGGAGACCCAGTACTTC.

CDR3 sequence reads: CASSLAGQISYNEQFF. CDR3 DNA: TGTGCCAGCAGCTTGGCGGGACAGATCTCCTACAATGAGCAGTTCTTC. The rearrangement links TRBV5-6 to TRBJ2-1; 7 bases are shared with TRBD1. The CDR3 contains 16 residues. Trimming took 0 bases from V and 0 from J; bases not matched to a gene: 3. The germline CDR1 and CDR2 sequences are SGHDT and YYEEEE.

This chain joins TRBV28 and TRBJ1-2; D is ambiguous. CDR1 and CDR2 from the germline V gene are MDHEN and SYDVKM. This CDR3 is 13 amino acids long. V was trimmed by 6 bases and J by 4 bases, leaving 12 bases between them. DNA for the CDR3: TGTGCCAGCAGCCCCGGGAAGGCCTATGGCTACACCTTC. It is translated as CASSPGKAYGYTF.

J is TRBJ2-1 and V is TRBV10-3; D is unresolved. CDR1 is ENHRY, CDR2 SYGVKD, per germline. V was trimmed by 3 bases and J by 0 bases, leaving 6 bases between them. The CDR3 is 14 amino acids. The CDR3: CAISDSLSYNEQFF. CDR3 DNA sequence: TGTGCCATCAGTGATTCTCTCTCCTACAATGAGCAGTTCTTC.

V and J are TRBV7-9 and TRBJ2-3; perhaps TRBD1 as D (6 bases). V lost 6 bases and J 1 base, leaving 11 bases between the germline ends. There are 14 residues in the CDR3. CDR1 is SEHNR and CDR2 is FQNEAQ in the germline V gene (reference sequence). The CDR3 DNA reads TGTGCCAGCAGTAGGGGGTACGGCACAGATACGCAGTATTTT. Translation gives CASSRGYGTDTQYF.

Details on this clone: The sample carries other DNA sequences with the same CDR3. This chain joins TRBV7-3 and TRBJ2-2; no clear D gene. Looked up from germline, CDR1 is SGHTA and CDR2 is FQGTGA. CDR3 length equals 15 residues. Between the trimmed V and J ends, which lost 2 bases and 0 bases, there was a span of 7 bases. In DNA, the CDR3 is TGTGCCAGCAGCTTATCCAGAACGAACACCGGGGAGCTGTTTTTT. Its protein product is CASSLSRTNTGELFF.